A single sample gave rise to the 24 T cell receptor beta chains below, sequenced in a study of T-cell reconstitution after alpha-beta-depleted transplantation in children. The authors prepared the TCRbeta library with unique molecular identifiers. TCRdb passed the PCR reads through MiXCR, listing each CDR3 protein once. The profile shows around 230,000 distinct CDR3 sequences, approximately 15% of them singletons. The material was PBMCs, mostly from graft donor cells, obtained 360 days after TCRalphabeta/CD19-depleted stem cell transplant. These receptors were collected from a male patient aged 2-15 years who had a stem cell transplant for acute lymphoblastic leukemia, so the T cells may come from the graft donor.

A few counts support this clonotype. The chain employs TRBV28 and TRBJ1-3; D is uncertain. V was shortened by 6 bases and J by 4 bases, with 10 bases between the two germline ends. The V gene's germline CDR1 is MDHEN and CDR2 SYDVKM. The CDR3 totals 13 residues. CDR3 protein: CASRGAGGNTIYF. CDR3 in DNA: TGTGCCAGCAGGGGCGCTGGGGGAAACACCATATATTTT.

This clonotype was seen more than once but under ten times. The chain recombines TRBV3-1 with TRBJ2-5; D tentatively fits TRBD1 or TRBD2 (5 bases each). In germline, CDR1 is LGHDT, CDR2 YNNKEL (reference sequence). Trimming shortened V by 4 bases and J by 1 base, and 16 bases separated the two germline ends. This CDR3 is built from 16 residues. The CDR3 DNA follows: TGTGCCAGCAGCCGACTTTCCGGGGCTTCCCAAGAGACCCAGTACTTC. Translated: CASSRLSGASQETQYF.

The sample holds a few counts of this clonotype. V gene TRBV29-1 combines with J gene TRBJ2-1; 8 bases line up with TRBD2. CDR3 size: 14 residues. Germline CDR1 and CDR2: SQVTM and ANQGSEA. Unmatched junction bases numbered 11, after V lost 4 bases and J lost 9 bases. The CDR3 DNA follows: TGCAGCGTTGTTTTGCGGGGGGCACGTCTTGAGCAGTTCTTC. The encoded protein is CSVVLRGARLEQFF.

This clonotype was counted only a few times. This chain connects TRBV5-6 to TRBJ2-1; maybe TRBD2 (5 bases). V was trimmed by 5 bases and J by 7 bases, leaving 19 bases between them. Germline assignment: CDR1 SGHDT and CDR2 YYEEEE. CDR3 length equals 15 residues. The CDR3 sequence is CASRLWSGVQNEQFF. The CDR3 DNA reads as TGTGCCAGCAGGCTTTGGTCCGGGGTACAAAATGAGCAGTTCTTC.

This chain links TRBV18 with TRBJ1-2, with TRBD1 matching over 7 bases. The CDR3 spans 15 residues. V gave up 6 bases and J gave up 3 bases; unmatched junction bases: 10. Germline CDR1 and CDR2: KGHSH and LQKENI. CDR3 bases: TGTGCCAGCTCCCCTGAACAGGGGTTGCACTATGGCTACACCTTC. Translating it yields CASSPEQGLHYGYTF. Full variable domain (missing parts from reference TRBV18 and TRBJ1-2): NAGVMQNPRHLVRRRGQEARLRCSPMKGHSHVYWYRQLPEEGLKFMVYLQKENIIDESGMPKERFSAEFPKEGPSILRIQQVVRGDSAAYFCASSPEQGLHYGYTFGSGTRLTVV.

The chain carries TRBV6-2 or TRBV6-3 and TRBJ2-7, with D possibly called TRBD1 or TRBD2 (5 bases each). The V gene's germline CDR1 is MNHEY and CDR2 SVGEGT. The CDR3 length is 15 residues. Trimming took off 4 bases at V and 2 bases at J, with 15 bases between the two ends. The CDR3 region has the DNA TGTGCCAGCAGTTTTTACGGGACCAGGGCCTACGAGCAGTACTTC. Amino acid sequence: CASSFYGTRAYEQYF.

There are a few counts of this clonotype. CDR3 nucleotides: TGCAGTGCTAGAGATCCGCGTGGCTCTGGAAACACCATATATTTT. It encodes CSARDPRGSGNTIYF. The chain employs TRBV20-1 and TRBJ1-3; D gene ambiguous. Per the germline V gene, CDR1 is DFQATT and CDR2 is SNEGSKA (reference sequence). V was cut by 0 bases and J by 0 bases, with 9 bases left in between. The CDR3 is made up of 15 amino acids.

The CDR3 loop is CASSLWGPETQYF. For the CDR3, the DNA is TGTGCCAGCAGCTTGTGGGGACCAGAGACCCAGTACTTC. The chain carries TRBV7-8 and TRBJ2-5; D tentatively reads TRBD1 or TRBD2 (5 bases each). The V gene lost 3 bases and the J gene lost 4 bases, with 9 bases spanning the gap. The length of the CDR3 is 13 residues. Germline CDR1 reads SGHVS; CDR2 reads FQNEAQ.

In its sample, this clonotype was seen a few times. This chain joins TRBV12-3 or TRBV12-4 and TRBJ2-1, with D perhaps TRBD2 (5 bases). The CDR3 spans 14 residues. Trimming took off 2 bases at V and 7 bases at J, with 12 bases between the two ends. CDR3 nucleotides: TGTGCCAGCAGTTTAAAAGAGGGCCCAAATGAGCAGTTCTTC. This gives the protein CASSLKEGPNEQFF.

This sequence joins TRBV5-1 and TRBJ1-4; 9 positions agree with TRBD1. The trim removed 0 bases at V and 3 bases at J, leaving 3 bases unmatched. From germline, CDR1 is SGHRS and CDR2 YFSETQ. The CDR3 runs 16 residues. CDR3 bases: TGCGCCAGCAGCTTGGACAGGGGGCATGCTAATGAAAAACTGTTTTTT. Encoded protein: CASSLDRGHANEKLFF. The full variable domain, in which reference TRBV5-1 and TRBJ1-4 provide the parts outside the CDR3, is KAGVTQTPRYLIKTRGQQVTLSCSPISGHRSVSWYQQTPGQGLQFLFEYFSETQRNKGNFPGRFSGRQFSNSRSEMNVSTLELGDSALYLCASSLDRGHANEKLFFGSGTQLSVL.

In this sample, this clonotype turned up once. The rearrangement joins TRBV18 to TRBJ2-2; D may be TRBD1 or TRBD2 (8 bases each). The germline CDR1 and CDR2 sequences are KGHSH and LQKENI. CDR3 size: 17 residues. Trimming removed 2 bases at V and 1 base at J, with 14 bases between. CDR3 protein: CASSPVAGTGNTGELFF. The DNA of the CDR3 is TGTGCCAGCTCACCAGTAGCGGGGACAGGGAACACCGGGGAGCTGTTTTTT.

The V and J genes are TRBV7-2 and TRBJ2-7, with TRBD1 identical over 7 bases. Germline CDR1 SGHTA, CDR2 FQGNSA. V trimming: 4 bases; J trimming: 2 bases; junction bases outside the gene matches: 11. This CDR3 is built from 16 residues. The CDR3 DNA follows: TGTGCCAGCAGCTCAGCCGGCAGGGGGTTTCCCTACGAGCAGTACTTC. This codes for CASSSAGRGFPYEQYF.

This clonotype was counted ten times or more. The genes are TRBV6-2 or TRBV6-3 and TRBJ2-3; 8 positions match TRBD1. CDR1 is MNHEY and CDR2 is SVGEGT in the germline V gene. J gave up 1 base and V 6 bases, and 9 bases lay outside the gene matches. This CDR3 has 16 residues. The CDR3 loop is CASRYDRQGRTDTQYF. The CDR3 region has the DNA TGTGCCAGCAGATACGATCGACAGGGGCGCACAGATACGCAGTATTTT.

This clonotype occurred a few times. This rearrangement joins TRBV20-1 to TRBJ2-3; TRBD2 is a possible D gene (6 bases). Trimming removed 3 bases from V and 0 bases from J, with 10 bases in between. CDR1 DFQATT and CDR2 SNEGSKA come from the germline V gene (reference sequence). The CDR3 has 14 residues. In DNA, the CDR3 is TGCAGTGCTAGTTCTAGCGAGAGCACAGATACGCAGTATTTT. It codes for CSASSSESTDTQYF.

The chain recombines TRBV29-1 with TRBJ2-1; 13 bases are a match to TRBD2. Trimming took 6 bases from V and 6 from J; bases not matched to a gene: 5. The length of the CDR3 is 14 residues. CDR1 is SQVTM, CDR2 ANQGSEA, per germline. CDR3 in amino acids: CSVELAGGRNEQFF. The CDR3 DNA sequence: TGCAGCGTAGAACTAGCGGGGGGGCGCAATGAGCAGTTCTTC.

This clonotype was seen a few times. The chain couples TRBV7-9 to TRBJ1-1; D remains unclear. CDR3 length: 14 amino acids. The V and J ends lost 0 bases and 2 bases respectively, with 7 bases between them. The germline CDR1 and CDR2 sequences are SEHNR and FQNEAQ (reference sequence). The CDR3 loop is CASSLAGDNTEAFF. The CDR3 DNA reads as TGTGCCAGCAGCTTAGCAGGTGATAACACTGAAGCTTTCTTT.

This clonotype was detected only a few times. This rearrangement joins TRBV7-9 to TRBJ2-7, with D perhaps TRBD1 or TRBD2 (5 bases each). Trimming took off 1 base at V and 12 bases at J, with 16 bases between the two ends. Germline-derived CDR1 and CDR2 are SEHNR and FQNEAQ (reference sequence). This CDR3 comprises 13 residues. The CDR3 is CASSLGSGTETYF. CDR3 in DNA: TGTGCCAGCAGCTTAGGGTCCGGGACCGAGACGTACTTC.

There are a few counts of this clonotype. V usage is TRBV5-1 and J usage is TRBJ2-7, with no clear D. Between the trimmed V and J ends, which lost 4 bases and 3 bases, there was a span of 17 bases. The CDR3 has 15 residues. Germline-derived CDR1 and CDR2 are SGHRS and YFSETQ. CDR3 bases: TGCGCCAGCAGCGTTACAGATAGCCTTAACTACGAGCAGTACTTC. As protein: CASSVTDSLNYEQYF. Based on the CDR3 plus reference TRBV5-1 and TRBJ2-7, the full variable domain is KAGVTQTPRYLIKTRGQQVTLSCSPISGHRSVSWYQQTPGQGLQFLFEYFSETQRNKGNFPGRFSGRQFSNSRSEMNVSTLELGDSALYLCASSVTDSLNYEQYFGPGTRLTVT.

The table lists this clonotype with many counts. V is TRBV12-3 or TRBV12-4 and J is TRBJ1-1; no reliable D call. Trimming shortened V by 6 bases and J by 1 base, and 9 bases separated the two germline ends. This CDR3 has 13 residues. The CDR3, as DNA: TGTGCCAGCAGCTTAAGGCGGAACACTGAAGCTTTCTTT. It is translated as CASSLRRNTEAFF.

This clonotype was counted a few times. This chain links TRBV6-2 or TRBV6-3 with TRBJ2-7; TRBD1 matches at 8 bases. This CDR3 has 16 amino acids. Losses at the gene ends were 2 bases for V and 1 base for J; bases not matched to a gene: 7. In germline, CDR1 is MNHEY, CDR2 SVGEGT. The CDR3 loop is CASSYGAGGQSYEQYF. CDR3 in DNA: TGTGCCAGCAGTTACGGTGCAGGGGGCCAATCCTACGAGCAGTACTTC.

The rearrangement uses TRBV10-3 and TRBJ1-5; TRBD1 agrees at 12 bases. The germline gives CDR1 ENHRY, CDR2 SYGVKD. The length of the CDR3 is 15 residues. After removal of 6 bases from V and 7 bases from J, the junction contained 7 bases not matched to a gene. The CDR3 nucleotides read TGTGCCATCAGCACGGGACAGGGGGCAGGACAGCCCCAGCATTTT. This sequence encodes CAISTGQGAGQPQHF.

This clonotype came up a few times. The chain carries TRBV28 and TRBJ1-3; D not certain. CDR1 is MDHEN, CDR2 SYDVKM, per germline. CDR3 length: 16 amino acids. V lost 5 bases to trimming and J lost 4 bases, with 18 bases between them. Here the CDR3 reads CASSEIGNSGGNTIYF. The CDR3 region has the DNA TGTGCCAGCAGTGAGATTGGAAATTCGGGAGGAAACACCATATATTTT.

The chain is built from TRBV5-1 and TRBJ2-1; D unresolved. The germline CDR1 and CDR2 sequences are SGHRS and YFSETQ. The ends were cut back, 1 base at V and 8 bases at J, with 16 bases in the middle. CDR3 length: 15 residues. DNA for the CDR3: TGCGCCAGCAGCTTGTTGGGTAACGGGCTGGATGAGCAGTTCTTC. It is translated as CASSLLGNGLDEQFF.

This chain uses TRBV20-1 with TRBJ2-7, with D possibly being TRBD1 (6 bases). This CDR3 has 13 amino acids. Germline assignment: CDR1 DFQATT and CDR2 SNEGSKA (reference sequence). The ends were cut back, 7 bases at V and 2 bases at J, with 15 bases in the middle. The DNA for the CDR3 is TGCAGTGTTCTGGCAGGGGACCCCTACGAGCAGTACTTC. It codes for CSVLAGDPYEQYF.